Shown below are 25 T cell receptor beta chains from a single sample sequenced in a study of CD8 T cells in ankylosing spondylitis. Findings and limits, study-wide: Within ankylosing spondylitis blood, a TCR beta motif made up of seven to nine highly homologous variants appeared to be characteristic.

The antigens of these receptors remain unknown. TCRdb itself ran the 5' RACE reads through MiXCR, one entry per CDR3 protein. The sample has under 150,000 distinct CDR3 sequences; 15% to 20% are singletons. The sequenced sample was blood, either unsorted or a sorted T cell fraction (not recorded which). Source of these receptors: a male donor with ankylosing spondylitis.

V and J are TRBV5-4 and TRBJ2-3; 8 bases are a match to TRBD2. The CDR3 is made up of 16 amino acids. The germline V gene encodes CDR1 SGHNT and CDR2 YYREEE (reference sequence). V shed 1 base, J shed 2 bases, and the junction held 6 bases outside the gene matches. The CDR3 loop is CASSLTLADHTDTQYF. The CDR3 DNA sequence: TGTGCCAGCAGCTTGACACTAGCGGACCACACAGATACGCAGTATTTT.

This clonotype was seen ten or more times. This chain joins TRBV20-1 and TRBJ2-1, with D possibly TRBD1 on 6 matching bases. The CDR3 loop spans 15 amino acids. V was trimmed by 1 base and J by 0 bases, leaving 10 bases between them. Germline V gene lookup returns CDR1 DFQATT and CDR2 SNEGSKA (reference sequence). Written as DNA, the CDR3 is TGCAGTGCTAGAGGTACAGGGAGCTCCTACAATGAGCAGTTCTTC. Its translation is CSARGTGSSYNEQFF.

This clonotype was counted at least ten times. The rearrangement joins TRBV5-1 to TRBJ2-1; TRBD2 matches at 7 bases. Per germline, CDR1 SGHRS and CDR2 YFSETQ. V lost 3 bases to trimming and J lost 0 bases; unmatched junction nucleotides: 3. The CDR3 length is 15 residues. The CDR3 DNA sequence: TGCGCCAGCAGCTCCGGCGGGAGCTCCTACAATGAGCAGTTCTTC. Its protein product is CASSSGGSSYNEQFF.

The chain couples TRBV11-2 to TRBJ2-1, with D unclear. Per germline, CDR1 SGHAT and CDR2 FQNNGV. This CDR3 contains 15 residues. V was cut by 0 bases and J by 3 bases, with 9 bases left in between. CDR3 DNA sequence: TGTGCCAGCAGCTTAGATTCTGAGATCTACAATGAGCAGTTCTTC. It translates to CASSLDSEIYNEQFF.

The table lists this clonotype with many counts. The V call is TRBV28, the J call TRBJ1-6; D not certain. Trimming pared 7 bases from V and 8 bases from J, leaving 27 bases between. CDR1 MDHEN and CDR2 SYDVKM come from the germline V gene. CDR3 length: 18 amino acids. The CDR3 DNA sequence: TGTGCCAGCACCCCACCACCACGGCGGGCCGCCTTGGATTCACCCCTCCACTTT. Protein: CASTPPPRRAALDSPLHF. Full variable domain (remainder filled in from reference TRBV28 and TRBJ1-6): DVKVTQSSRYLVKRTGEKVFLECVQDMDHENMFWYRQDPGLGLRLIYFSYDVKMKEKGDIPEGYSVSREKKERFSLILESASTNQTSMYLCASTPPPRRAALDSPLHFGNGTRLTVT.

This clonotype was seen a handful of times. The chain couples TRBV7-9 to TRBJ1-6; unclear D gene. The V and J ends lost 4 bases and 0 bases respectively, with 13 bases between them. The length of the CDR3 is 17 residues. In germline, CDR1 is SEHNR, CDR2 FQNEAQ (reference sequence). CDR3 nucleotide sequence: TGTGCCAGCAGCTCCCAGGCCGTCGTCTCCTATAATTCACCCCTCCACTTT. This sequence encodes CASSSQAVVSYNSPLHF.

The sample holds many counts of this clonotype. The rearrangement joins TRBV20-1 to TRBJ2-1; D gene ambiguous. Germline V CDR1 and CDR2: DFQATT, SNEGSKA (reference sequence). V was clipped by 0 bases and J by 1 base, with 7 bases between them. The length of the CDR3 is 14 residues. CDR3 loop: CSAREVGSYNEQFF. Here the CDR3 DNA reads TGCAGTGCTAGAGAGGTAGGATCCTACAATGAGCAGTTCTTC.

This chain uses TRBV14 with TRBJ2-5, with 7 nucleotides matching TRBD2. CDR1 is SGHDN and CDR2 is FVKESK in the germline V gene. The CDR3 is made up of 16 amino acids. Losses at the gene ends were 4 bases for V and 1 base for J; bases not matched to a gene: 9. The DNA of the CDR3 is TGTGCCAGCAGCCCCCGGGACTATTATCTCCAAGAGACCCAGTACTTC. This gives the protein CASSPRDYYLQETQYF.

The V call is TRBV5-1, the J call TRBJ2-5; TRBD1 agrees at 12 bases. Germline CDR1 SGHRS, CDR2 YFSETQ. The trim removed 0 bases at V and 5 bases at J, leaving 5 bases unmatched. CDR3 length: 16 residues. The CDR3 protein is CASSLEGTGGAETQYF. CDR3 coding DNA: TGCGCCAGCAGCTTGGAAGGGACAGGGGGCGCCGAGACCCAGTACTTC.

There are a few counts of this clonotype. The chain's CDR3 is CASSLYPPLAGVSNEQFF. For the CDR3, the DNA is TGTGCCAGCAGCTTATACCCCCCGCTAGCGGGAGTTTCCAATGAGCAGTTCTTC. The gene calls are TRBV7-3 and TRBJ2-1; TRBD2 matches at 10 bases. Losses at the gene ends were 2 bases for V and 6 bases for J; bases not matched to a gene: 13. Germline V CDR1 and CDR2: SGHTA, FQGTGA. The CDR3 runs to 18 residues.

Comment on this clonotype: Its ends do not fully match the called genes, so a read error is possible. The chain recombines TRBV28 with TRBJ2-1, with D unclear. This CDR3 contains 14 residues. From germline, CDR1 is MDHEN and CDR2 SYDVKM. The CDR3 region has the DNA TGTGCCAGCAGTACGTTGGGCTCCTACAATGAGCTGTTCTTC. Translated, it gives CASSTLGSYNELFF.

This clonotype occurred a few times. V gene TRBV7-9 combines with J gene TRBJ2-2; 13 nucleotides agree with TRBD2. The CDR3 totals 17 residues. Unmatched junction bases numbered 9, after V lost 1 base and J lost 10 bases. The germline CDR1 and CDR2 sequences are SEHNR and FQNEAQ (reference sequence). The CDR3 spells CASSLVPTSGRAVELFF. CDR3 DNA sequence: TGTGCCAGCAGCTTAGTCCCCACTAGCGGGAGGGCCGTGGAGCTGTTTTTT.

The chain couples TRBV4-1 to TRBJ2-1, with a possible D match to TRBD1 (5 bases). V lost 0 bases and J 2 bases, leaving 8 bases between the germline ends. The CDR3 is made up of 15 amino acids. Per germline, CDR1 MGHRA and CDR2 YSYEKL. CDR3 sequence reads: CASSQDRTPYNEQFF. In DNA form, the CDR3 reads TGCGCCAGCAGCCAAGACCGGACACCCTACAATGAGCAGTTCTTC.

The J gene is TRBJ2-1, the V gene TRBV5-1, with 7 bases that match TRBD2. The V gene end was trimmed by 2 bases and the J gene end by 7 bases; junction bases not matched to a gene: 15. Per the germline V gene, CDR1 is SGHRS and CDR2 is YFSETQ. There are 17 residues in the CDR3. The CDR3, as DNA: TGCGCCAGCAGCTTTCCGGTGTATGGCGGGAGTGGAAATGAGCAGTTCTTC. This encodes CASSFPVYGGSGNEQFF.

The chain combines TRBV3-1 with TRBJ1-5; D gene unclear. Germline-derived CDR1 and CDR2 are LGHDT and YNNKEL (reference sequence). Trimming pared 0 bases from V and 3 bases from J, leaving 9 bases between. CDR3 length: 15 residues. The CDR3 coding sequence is TGTGCCAGCAGCCAAGATTATCGGTTCAATCAGCCCCAGCATTTT. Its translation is CASSQDYRFNQPQHF.

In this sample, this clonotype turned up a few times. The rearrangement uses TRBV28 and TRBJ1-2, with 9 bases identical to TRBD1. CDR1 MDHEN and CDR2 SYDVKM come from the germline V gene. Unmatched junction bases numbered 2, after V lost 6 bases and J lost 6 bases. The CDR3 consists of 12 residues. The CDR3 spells CASSGTGHGYTF. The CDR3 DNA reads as TGTGCCAGCAGCGGGACAGGGCATGGCTACACCTTC.

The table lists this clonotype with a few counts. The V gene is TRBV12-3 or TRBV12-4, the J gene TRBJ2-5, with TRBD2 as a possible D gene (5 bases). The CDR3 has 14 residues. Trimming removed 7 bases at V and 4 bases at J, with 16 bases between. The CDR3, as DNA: TGTGCCAGCAACATAGGAGGTGATCGAGAGACCCAGTACTTC. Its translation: CASNIGGDRETQYF.

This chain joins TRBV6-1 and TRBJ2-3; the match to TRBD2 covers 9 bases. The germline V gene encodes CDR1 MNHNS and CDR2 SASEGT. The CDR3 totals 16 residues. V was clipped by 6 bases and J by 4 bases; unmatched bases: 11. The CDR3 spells CASRTSGFLLADTQYF. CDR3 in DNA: TGTGCCAGCAGGACTAGCGGCTTCCTCCTCGCAGATACGCAGTATTTT.

The CDR3 region is CASSLLGQGFEKLFF. The DNA of the CDR3 is TGTGCCAGCAGCTTATTGGGACAGGGGTTTGAAAAACTGTTTTTT. This chain links TRBV7-6 with TRBJ1-4; 10 bases fit TRBD1. The V gene's germline CDR1 is SGHVS and CDR2 FNYEAQ. Trimming removed 2 bases from V and 7 bases from J; junction bases left unmatched: 4. The CDR3 consists of 15 residues.

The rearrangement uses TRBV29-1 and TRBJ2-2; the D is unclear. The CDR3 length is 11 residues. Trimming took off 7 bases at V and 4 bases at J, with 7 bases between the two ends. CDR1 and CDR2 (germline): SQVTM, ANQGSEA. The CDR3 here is CSGRLTGELFF. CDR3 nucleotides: TGCAGCGGGAGACTCACCGGGGAGCTGTTTTTT.

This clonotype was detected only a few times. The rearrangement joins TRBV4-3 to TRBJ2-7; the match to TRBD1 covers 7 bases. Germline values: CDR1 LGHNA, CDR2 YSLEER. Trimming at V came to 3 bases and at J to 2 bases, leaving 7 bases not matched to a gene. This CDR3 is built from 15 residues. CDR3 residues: CASSQGQSTPYEQYF. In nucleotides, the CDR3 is TGCGCCAGCAGCCAGGGACAGAGTACTCCCTACGAGCAGTACTTC.

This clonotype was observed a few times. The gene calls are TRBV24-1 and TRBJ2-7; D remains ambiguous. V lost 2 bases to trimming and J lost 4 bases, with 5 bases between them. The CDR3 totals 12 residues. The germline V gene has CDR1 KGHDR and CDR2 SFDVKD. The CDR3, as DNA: TGTGCCACCAGTGATTCTGATTACGAGCAGTACTTC. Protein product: CATSDSDYEQYF.

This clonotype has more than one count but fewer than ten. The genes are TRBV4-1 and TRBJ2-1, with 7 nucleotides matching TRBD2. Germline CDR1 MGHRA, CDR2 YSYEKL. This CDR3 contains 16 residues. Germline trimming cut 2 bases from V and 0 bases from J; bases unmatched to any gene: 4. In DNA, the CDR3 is TGCGCCAGCAGCCAAAGAGCGGGGAGCTCCTACAATGAGCAGTTCTTC. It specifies CASSQRAGSSYNEQFF.

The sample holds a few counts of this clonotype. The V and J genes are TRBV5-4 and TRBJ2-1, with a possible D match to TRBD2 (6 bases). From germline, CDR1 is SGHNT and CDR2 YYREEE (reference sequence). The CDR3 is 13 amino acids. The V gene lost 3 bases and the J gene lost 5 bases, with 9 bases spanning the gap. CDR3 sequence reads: CASSWGDHNEQFF. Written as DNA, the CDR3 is TGTGCCAGCAGCTGGGGGGACCACAATGAGCAGTTCTTC.

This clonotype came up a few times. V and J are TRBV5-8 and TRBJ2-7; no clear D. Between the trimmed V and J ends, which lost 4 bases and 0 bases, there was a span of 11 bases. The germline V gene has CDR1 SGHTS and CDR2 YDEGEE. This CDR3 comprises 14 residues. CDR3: CASSRKVPSYEQYF. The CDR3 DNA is TGTGCCAGCAGCCGCAAAGTGCCCTCCTACGAGCAGTACTTC.